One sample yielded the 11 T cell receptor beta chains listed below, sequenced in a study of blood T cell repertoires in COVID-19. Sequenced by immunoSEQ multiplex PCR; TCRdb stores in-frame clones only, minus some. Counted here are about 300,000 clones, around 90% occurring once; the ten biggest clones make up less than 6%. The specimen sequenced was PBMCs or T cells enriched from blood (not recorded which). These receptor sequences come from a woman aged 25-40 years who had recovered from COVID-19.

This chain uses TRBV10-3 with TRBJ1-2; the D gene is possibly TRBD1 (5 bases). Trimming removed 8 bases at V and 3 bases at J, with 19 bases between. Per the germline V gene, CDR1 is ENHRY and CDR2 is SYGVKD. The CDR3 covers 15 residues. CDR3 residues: CAIGGEGKGYYGYTF. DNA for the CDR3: TGTGCCATCGGAGGGGAAGGGAAGGGTTACTATGGCTACACCTTC.

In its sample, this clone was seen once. CDR3 DNA sequence: TGTGCCTGGAGTGCCCTTTATAGACAGGGGGGAGGCGGCTACACCTTC. The encoded protein is CAWSALYRQGGGGYTF. The V and J genes are TRBV30 and TRBJ1-2; 9 bases fit TRBD1. The CDR3 runs 16 residues. V lost 1 base, J lost 8 bases, and 14 bases stayed unmatched. From germline, CDR1 is GTSNPN and CDR2 SVGIG (reference sequence).

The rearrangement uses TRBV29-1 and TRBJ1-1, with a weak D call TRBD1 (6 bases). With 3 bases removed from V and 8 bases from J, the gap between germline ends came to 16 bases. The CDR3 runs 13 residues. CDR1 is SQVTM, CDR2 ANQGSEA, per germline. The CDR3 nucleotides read TGCAGCGTTGAGGGAACAGGGAAACGAGAAGCTTTCTTT. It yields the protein CSVEGTGKREAFF.

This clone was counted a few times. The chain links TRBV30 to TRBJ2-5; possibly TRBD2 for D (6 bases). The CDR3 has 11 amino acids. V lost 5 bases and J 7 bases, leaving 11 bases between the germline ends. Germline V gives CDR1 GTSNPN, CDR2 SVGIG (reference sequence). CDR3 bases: TGTGCCTGGGAGCAGGGAGGGACCCAGTACTTC. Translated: CAWEQGGTQYF.

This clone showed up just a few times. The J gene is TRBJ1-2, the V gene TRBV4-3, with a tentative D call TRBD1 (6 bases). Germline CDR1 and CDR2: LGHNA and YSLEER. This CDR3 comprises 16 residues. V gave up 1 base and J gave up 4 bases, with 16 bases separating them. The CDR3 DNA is TGCGCCAGCAGCCAAGTAGGGCCAGGGGAAGGCTATGGCTACACCTTC. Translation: CASSQVGPGEGYGYTF.

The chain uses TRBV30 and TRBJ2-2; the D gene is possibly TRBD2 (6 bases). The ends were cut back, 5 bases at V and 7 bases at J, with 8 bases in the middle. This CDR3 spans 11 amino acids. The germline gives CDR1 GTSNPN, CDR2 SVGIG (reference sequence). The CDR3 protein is CAWRGGGELFF. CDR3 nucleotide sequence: TGTGCCTGGCGGGGAGGCGGGGAGCTGTTTTTT.

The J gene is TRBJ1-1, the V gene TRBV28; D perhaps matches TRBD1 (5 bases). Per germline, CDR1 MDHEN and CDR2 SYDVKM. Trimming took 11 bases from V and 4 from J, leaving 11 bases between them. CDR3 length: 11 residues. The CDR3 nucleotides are TGTGCCGGGCAGGGTAGCACTGAAGCTTTCTTT. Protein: CAGQGSTEAFF.

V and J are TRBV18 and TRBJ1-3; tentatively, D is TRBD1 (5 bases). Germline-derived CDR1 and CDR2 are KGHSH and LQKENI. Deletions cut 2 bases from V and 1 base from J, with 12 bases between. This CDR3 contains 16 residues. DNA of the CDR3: TGTGCCAGCTCACCAGTCAGGGTGAATTCTGGAAACACCATATATTTT. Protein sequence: CASSPVRVNSGNTIYF. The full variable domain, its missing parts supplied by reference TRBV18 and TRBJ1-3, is NAGVMQNPRHLVRRRGQEARLRCSPMKGHSHVYWYRQLPEEGLKFMVYLQKENIIDESGMPKERFSAEFPKEGPSILRIQQVVRGDSAAYFCASSPVRVNSGNTIYFGEGSWLTVV.

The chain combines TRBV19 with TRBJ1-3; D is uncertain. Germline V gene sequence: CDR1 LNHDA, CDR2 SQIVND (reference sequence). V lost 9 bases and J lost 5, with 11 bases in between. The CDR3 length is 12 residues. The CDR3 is CASTVYRNTIYF. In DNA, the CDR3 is TGTGCCAGCACGGTATATCGAAACACCATATATTTT.

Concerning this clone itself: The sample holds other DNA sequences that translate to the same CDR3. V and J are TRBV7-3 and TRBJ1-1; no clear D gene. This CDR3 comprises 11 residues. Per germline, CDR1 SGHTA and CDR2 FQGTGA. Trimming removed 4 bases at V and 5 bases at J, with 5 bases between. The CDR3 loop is CASSSGTEAFF. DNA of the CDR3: TGTGCCAGCAGCTCCGGTACTGAAGCTTTCTTT.

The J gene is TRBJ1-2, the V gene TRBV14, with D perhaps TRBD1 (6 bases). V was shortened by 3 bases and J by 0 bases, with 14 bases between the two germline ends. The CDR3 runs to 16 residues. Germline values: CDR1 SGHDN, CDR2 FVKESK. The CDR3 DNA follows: TGTGCCAGCAGCCAGTACAGGGAGTTCCCTAACTATGGCTACACCTTC. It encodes CASSQYREFPNYGYTF.